A single sample is the source of the 29 T cell receptor beta chains below, sequenced in a study of blood T cell repertoires in COVID-19. Assay used: immunoSEQ multiplex PCR; TCRdb lists only in-frame clones, some missing. This sample carries approximately 180,000 clones, approximately 87% of them seen once, and the ten largest clones take about an eighth. The sample was peripheral blood. The receptors stem from a woman in her 70s with COVID-19, enrolled during active disease.

The rearrangement joins TRBV19 to TRBJ2-1; 11 bases align to TRBD2. The ends lost 3 bases at V and 0 bases at J; junction bases unmatched: 10. Germline V lookup: CDR1 LNHDA, CDR2 SQIVND (reference sequence). The CDR3 extends over 19 amino acids. The CDR3 bases are TGTGCCAGTAGTATCTTCACTAGCGGGAGTTTGAGCTCCTACAATGAGCAGTTCTTC. Its translation is CASSIFTSGSLSSYNEQFF.

This clone was observed a single time. The chain carries TRBV11-2 and TRBJ2-7, with TRBD2 matching 9 bases. The CDR3 consists of 15 residues. Germline assignment: CDR1 SGHAT and CDR2 FQNNGV. The V and J ends lost 1 base and 2 bases, in that order; junction bases with no gene match: 3. The chain's CDR3 is CASSLVGGRAYEQYF. The CDR3 coding sequence is TGTGCCAGCAGCTTAGTCGGCGGGAGGGCCTACGAGCAGTACTTC.

V usage is TRBV28 and J usage is TRBJ1-5; weak D call: TRBD1 (5 bases). The CDR3 consists of 15 residues. Between the trimmed V and J ends, which lost 6 bases and 5 bases, there was a span of 17 bases. In germline, CDR1 is MDHEN, CDR2 SYDVKM. CDR3 region: CASRPPWGDDQPQHF. The CDR3 DNA reads as TGTGCCAGCAGACCCCCCTGGGGGGACGATCAGCCCCAGCATTTT. Full variable domain (rest looked up from reference TRBV28 and TRBJ1-5): DVKVTQSSRYLVKRTGEKVFLECVQDMDHENMFWYRQDPGLGLRLIYFSYDVKMKEKGDIPEGYSVSREKKERFSLILESASTNQTSMYLCASRPPWGDDQPQHFGDGTRLSIL.

This clone appeared once. The chain combines TRBV10-3 with TRBJ2-7, with 7 bases that match TRBD2. Germline CDR1 reads ENHRY; CDR2 reads SYGVKD. The CDR3 consists of 16 residues. The V segment lost 0 bases and the J segment 2 bases; nucleotides outside the gene matches: 7. The chain's CDR3 is CAISESIAGRTYEQYF. The CDR3 bases are TGTGCCATCAGTGAGTCGATAGCGGGCCGAACCTACGAGCAGTACTTC.

The CDR3 loop reads CASSLGTVGEKLFF. CDR3 in DNA: TGTGCCAGCAGCCTCGGGACAGTTGGGGAAAAACTGTTTTTT. The rearrangement links TRBV11-3 to TRBJ1-4; the match to TRBD1 covers 7 bases. There are 14 residues in the CDR3. Germline CDR1 reads SGHNT; CDR2 reads YENEEA. V was clipped by 5 bases and J by 8 bases; unmatched bases: 8.

This clone was found once. V and J are TRBV10-3 and TRBJ1-4; the match to TRBD1 covers 7 bases. Trimming took 6 bases from V and 5 from J; bases not matched to a gene: 3. This CDR3 has 13 residues. Looked up from germline, CDR1 is ENHRY and CDR2 is SYGVKD. In nucleotides, the CDR3 is TGTGCCATCAGAGGGGACAGCAATGAAAAACTGTTTTTT. It encodes CAIRGDSNEKLFF.

This chain connects TRBV5-1 to TRBJ2-2; TRBD1 agrees at 7 bases. This CDR3 is 16 amino acids long. The V and J ends lost 0 bases and 4 bases, in that order; junction bases with no gene match: 6. The V gene's germline CDR1 is SGHRS and CDR2 YFSETQ. The CDR3 protein is CASSLANRGPTGELFF. The CDR3 DNA follows: TGCGCCAGCAGCTTGGCCAACAGGGGTCCCACCGGGGAGCTGTTTTTT.

The count of this clone is one. The V and J genes are TRBV21-1 and TRBJ2-7; TRBD2 is the table's D call, not checked against the DNA. TRBV21-1 is an annotated pseudogene. CDR3 length: 12 amino acids. CDR3 protein: CATLAVSYEQYF. The DNA of the CDR3 is TGTGCCACACTAGCGGTTTCCTACGAGCAGTACTTC.

The chain has TRBV5-6 and TRBJ2-7; 13 bases align to TRBD2. Trimming at V came to 4 bases and at J to 4 bases, leaving 8 bases not matched to a gene. The germline CDR1 and CDR2 sequences are SGHDT and YYEEEE. This CDR3 is 16 amino acids long. As DNA, the CDR3 is TGTGCCAGCAGCACCTGGACTAGCGGGGGCGTGTACGAGCAGTACTTC. The encoded protein is CASSTWTSGGVYEQYF.

This chain connects TRBV2 to TRBJ1-6; D may be TRBD1 (5 bases). The CDR3 sequence is 19 residues long. Trimming cost V 2 bases and J 0 bases, with 17 bases left between them. The germline V gene has CDR1 SNHLY and CDR2 FYNNEI. CDR3: CASSESGVGRVSYNSPLHF. DNA for the CDR3: TGTGCCAGCAGTGAATCGGGGGTCGGCAGGGTCTCCTATAATTCACCCCTCCACTTT.

The table lists this clone with a count of one. The chain joins TRBV19 to TRBJ2-3, with no clear D. Germline CDR1 reads LNHDA; CDR2 reads SQIVND (reference sequence). The CDR3 length is 15 residues. Trimming shortened V by 5 bases and J by 2 bases, and 14 bases separated the two germline ends. DNA for the CDR3: TGTGCCAGTAGTGTTAATGCAGTTTCCACAGATACGCAGTATTTT. Protein sequence: CASSVNAVSTDTQYF. Combining the CDR3 with reference TRBV19 and TRBJ2-3 gives the whole variable domain DGGITQSPKYLFRKEGQNVTLSCEQNLNHDAMYWYRQDPGQGLRLIYYSQIVNDFQKGDIAEGYSVSREKKESFPLTVTSAQKNPTAFYLCASSVNAVSTDTQYFGPGTRLTVL.

This rearrangement joins TRBV27 to TRBJ1-1; 7 nucleotides agree with TRBD1. CDR3 size: 13 residues. V shed 10 bases and J 3 bases; nucleotides not matched to a gene: 8. From germline, CDR1 is MNHEY and CDR2 SMNVEV (reference sequence). CDR3 sequence (DNA): TGTGCCACCTCAAGACAGGGAGACACTGAAGCTTTCTTT. This encodes CATSRQGDTEAFF.

Only one count was recorded for this clone. This sequence joins TRBV20-1 and TRBJ2-3; 14 positions agree with TRBD2. CDR3 length: 17 amino acids. Trimming cost V 3 bases and J 6 bases; bases outside gene matches: 11. CDR1 DFQATT and CDR2 SNEGSKA come from the germline V gene (reference sequence). This CDR3 is CSASKGLAGEIVDTQYF. CDR3 coding DNA: TGCAGTGCTAGTAAGGGACTAGCGGGAGAAATTGTGGATACGCAGTATTTT.

About this clone: At the DNA level, this CDR3 is encoded by other sequences in the same sample as well. V usage is TRBV6-6 and J usage is TRBJ2-7; 12 bases match TRBD1. The CDR3 sequence is 14 residues long. Germline CDR1 is MNHNY and CDR2 is SVGAGI (reference sequence). Trimming at V came to 5 bases and at J to 3 bases, leaving 2 bases not matched to a gene. CDR3 amino acids: CASSRDRGLYEQYF. The CDR3 bases are TGTGCCAGCAGTCGGGACAGGGGGCTCTACGAGCAGTACTTC.

The rearrangement joins TRBV30 to TRBJ1-1; 10 bases align to TRBD1. The CDR3 has 13 residues. With 4 bases clipped from V and 3 bases from J, the junction kept 2 bases outside the gene matches. Germline loops: CDR1 GTSNPN, CDR2 SVGIG (reference sequence). The CDR3, as DNA: TGTGCCTGGATCGGACAGGGGGACACTGAAGCTTTCTTT. Translating it yields CAWIGQGDTEAFF.

The rearrangement links TRBV29-1 to TRBJ1-1; D perhaps matches TRBD1 (6 bases). CDR3 length: 12 residues. Looked up from germline, CDR1 is SQVTM and CDR2 is ANQGSEA. The ends were cut back, 7 bases at V and 0 bases at J, with 9 bases in the middle. The CDR3 sequence: CSAGQMNTEAFF. The CDR3 DNA reads TGCAGCGCAGGACAGATGAACACTGAAGCTTTCTTT.

V usage is TRBV30 and J usage is TRBJ1-6; D might be TRBD1 (6 bases). The V end was cut by 2 bases, the J end by 8 bases, with 13 bases between. Germline V gives CDR1 GTSNPN, CDR2 SVGIG (reference sequence). The CDR3 is made up of 14 amino acids. The CDR3 region is CAWSPGDGDSPLHF. The CDR3 region has the DNA TGTGCCTGGAGTCCAGGGGATGGAGATTCACCCCTCCACTTT.

The chain carries TRBV19 and TRBJ1-1, with D unresolved. Trimming removed 4 bases from V and 0 bases from J, with 6 bases in between. Germline V gene sequence: CDR1 LNHDA, CDR2 SQIVND (reference sequence). CDR3 length equals 13 residues. For the CDR3, the DNA is TGTGCCAGTAGTACGACACTGAACACTGAAGCTTTCTTT. Translation gives CASSTTLNTEAFF.

This clone was seen a few times. The chain carries TRBV30 and TRBJ2-1, with 9 positions matching TRBD2. This CDR3 region has 16 residues. The V and J ends lost 2 bases and 0 bases, in that order; junction bases with no gene match: 5. Germline V lookup: CDR1 GTSNPN, CDR2 SVGIG (reference sequence). The CDR3 sequence: CAWSRLSGGSYNEQFF. The CDR3 region has the DNA TGTGCCTGGAGTCGACTTAGCGGGGGCTCCTACAATGAGCAGTTCTTC. Combining the CDR3 with reference TRBV30 and TRBJ2-1 gives the whole variable domain SQTIHQWPATLVQPVGSPLSLECTVEGTSNPNLYWYRQAAGRGLQLLFYSVGIGQISSEVPQNLSASRPQDRQFILSSKKLLLSDSGFYLCAWSRLSGGSYNEQFFGPGTRLTVL.

This clone has a single count. The rearrangement joins TRBV27 to TRBJ1-5; 9 bases align to TRBD1. In germline, CDR1 is MNHEY, CDR2 SMNVEV (reference sequence). V dropped 6 bases and J dropped 0; count of bases not matched to a gene: 9. The CDR3 loop spans 17 amino acids. CDR3 region: CASRGGQGGYSNQPQHF. The CDR3 bases are TGTGCCAGCAGGGGGGGACAGGGAGGATATAGCAATCAGCCCCAGCATTTT.

J is TRBJ2-7 and V is TRBV6-6; TRBD2 agrees at 10 bases. The J segment lost 6 bases and the V segment lost 5 bases, leaving 16 bases of the junction unmatched. The germline gives CDR1 MNHNY, CDR2 SVGAGI (reference sequence). The CDR3 has 17 residues. The CDR3 region has the DNA TGTGCCAGCAGTCCCCAAGGGACTAGCGTAAGTCGGAGCGAGCAGTACTTC. Translated: CASSPQGTSVSRSEQYF.

The chain uses TRBV16 and TRBJ1-1; 8 bases agree with TRBD1. V lost 5 bases and J lost 1; bases outside the gene matches: 6. CDR1 KGHSY and CDR2 FQNENV come from the germline V gene. This CDR3 contains 15 residues. The CDR3 here is CASSYGQGRNTEAFF. CDR3 DNA: TGTGCCAGCAGCTACGGACAGGGACGGAACACTGAAGCTTTCTTT.

The V gene is TRBV5-1, the J gene TRBJ1-2, with a weak D call TRBD1 (5 bases). Looked up from germline, CDR1 is SGHRS and CDR2 is YFSETQ. V gave up 1 base and J gave up 5 bases, with 12 bases separating them. The CDR3 has 14 residues. This chain's CDR3 is CASSLSPGSYGYTF. In nucleotides, the CDR3 is TGCGCCAGCAGCTTGTCTCCAGGGTCGTATGGCTACACCTTC.

In this sample, this clone turned up a few times. The rearrangement joins TRBV27 to TRBJ1-2; a possible D gene is TRBD1 (6 bases). This CDR3 contains 13 residues. Germline CDR1 is MNHEY and CDR2 is SMNVEV (reference sequence). The V and J ends lost 11 bases and 8 bases respectively, with 21 bases between them. The CDR3 DNA reads as TGTGCCTCCGGGAGGGGGAGGGCGTCAGGCTACACCTTC. It codes for CASGRGRASGYTF.

The rearrangement links TRBV19 to TRBJ1-5; 10 nucleotides agree with TRBD1. The CDR3 extends over 14 amino acids. In germline, CDR1 is LNHDA, CDR2 SQIVND (reference sequence). V trimming: 4 bases; J trimming: 6 bases; junction bases outside the gene matches: 3. For the CDR3, the DNA is TGTGCCAGTAGTAGGGACAGGGGTTCTCAGCCCCAGCATTTT. Its protein is CASSRDRGSQPQHF.

In DNA form, the CDR3 reads TGTGCCAGCAGTCCGACAGGGATCCAGCCCCAGCATTTT. Translating it yields CASSPTGIQPQHF. The genes are TRBV27 and TRBJ1-5, with TRBD1 matching 7 bases. The V and J ends lost 5 bases and 7 bases, in that order; junction bases with no gene match: 5. This CDR3 is built from 13 residues. Germline CDR1 reads MNHEY; CDR2 reads SMNVEV (reference sequence).

V and J are TRBV3-1 (or the pseudogene TRBV3-2) and TRBJ1-2; D gene ambiguous. The ends were cut back, 3 bases at V and 6 bases at J, with 17 bases in the middle. Germline CDR1 and CDR2: LGHDT and YNNKEL (reference sequence). The CDR3 length is 15 residues. CDR3 sequence reads: CASSHSHSGSHGYTF. In DNA, the CDR3 is TGTGCCAGCAGCCATTCCCATAGCGGGTCCCATGGCTACACCTTC.

This sequence joins TRBV9 and TRBJ1-2; 7 nucleotides agree with TRBD1. The CDR3 extends over 15 amino acids. The germline V gene encodes CDR1 SGDLS and CDR2 YYNGEE. V lost 3 bases to trimming and J lost 5 bases; unmatched junction nucleotides: 10. DNA of the CDR3: TGTGCCAGCAGCGCCTCAGGGGGAGTAGAGTATGGCTACACCTTC. Protein: CASSASGGVEYGYTF.

V gene TRBV11-2 combines with J gene TRBJ2-7, with 11 positions matching TRBD1. The length of the CDR3 is 15 residues. Trimming took 6 bases from V and 4 from J; bases not matched to a gene: 8. Germline V gives CDR1 SGHAT, CDR2 FQNNGV. The CDR3 DNA is TGTGCCAGCAGTAGCGGACAGGGGGCTTGGTACGAGCAGTACTTC. Protein sequence: CASSSGQGAWYEQYF.